Below, one TCR beta chain is given with its context. A junction boundary mismatches the germline segment, possibly from a read error. The data originate from a study of T cells in Graves' hyperthyroidism and ophthalmopathy. CDR3 length: 12 amino acids. In germline, CDR1 is SGHTA, CDR2 FQGTGA. Amplification of TCR beta CDR3 regions used RNA as the template. During a first-round RT-PCR of the TCR CDR3, the HTBI primer set was used. TCRdb re-called the multiplex PCR reads with MiXCR, one entry per CDR3 protein. Found here are about 700,000 distinct CDR3 sequences, 12% to 15% of them singletons; the top ten hold roughly 10%.

Input material: blood. The clonotype comes from a woman aged 18-30 years with Graves' hyperthyroidism. The chain combines TRBV7-3 with TRBJ2-3; D gene unclear. Here the CDR3 DNA reads TGTGCCGGCAGCCCTTCGACAGATACGCAGTATTTT. Translation: CAGSPSTDTQYF. Full variable domain (missing parts from reference TRBV7-3 and TRBJ2-3): GAGVSQTPSNKVTEKGKYVELRCDPISGHTALYWYRQSLGQGPEFLIYFQGTGAADDSGLPNDRFFAVRPEGSVSTLKIQRTERGDSAVYLCAGSPSTDTQYFGPGTRLTVL.